This T cell receptor beta chain was found in a study of blood T cell repertoires in COVID-19. Study-level background: Acute and convalescent COVID-19 samples came from the United States, Italy and Spain. T cells, B-cell-depleted T cells, or PBMCs supplied cDNA or gDNA.

The CDR3 sequence is 17 residues long. Germline CDR1 reads SEHNR; CDR2 reads FQNEAQ (reference sequence). Trimming left V 4 bases short and J 3 bases short, with 16 bases between. In terms of age and location, participants ranged from roughly 18 to 90 years and lived in about two dozen US areas. Authors' methods: Amplification of reference gene primers was used by the study to estimate nucleated cell counts. Assay: immunoSEQ multiplex PCR; the TCRdb copy retains only in-frame clones and omits some. That table supplies the V and J calls and clone size; D and trimming were determined from the DNA. The table includes some 460,000 clones, roughly nine tenths detected once.

The origin of this receptor is a woman between 18 and 30 years old with acute COVID-19. This chain connects TRBV7-9 to TRBJ1-6, with unresolved D. The specimen was PBMCs or T cells enriched from blood (not recorded which). The CDR3 here is CASSSRGVENYNSPLHF. In nucleotides, the CDR3 is TGTGCCAGCAGCTCGAGAGGAGTGGAAAACTATAATTCACCCCTCCACTTT.